This section outlines one T cell receptor (beta chain) sequence together with its context. This entry is derived from a study of blood T cells in healthy people across ages. The CDR3 runs 13 residues. Germline V gene data show CDR1 as SNHLY and CDR2 as FYNNEI. The V end lost 4 bases, the J end lost 12 bases, and 16 bases lay between the germline ends. The authors ran a second PCR of about 7 to 11 cycles using a sample-barcoded 5' primer and a J-beta primer mix. TCRdb re-called the 5' RACE reads with MiXCR, one entry per CDR3 protein. This table has more than 1,400,000 distinct CDR3 sequences, approximately 40% appearing once.

This chain uses TRBV2 with TRBJ2-1, with D unresolved. This clonotype originated in a woman under 30 in good health. The sequencing input was blood. CDR3 amino acids: CASSGPTYYRQFF. CDR3 sequence (DNA): TGTGCCAGCAGTGGCCCGACTTACTATCGGCAGTTCTTC.